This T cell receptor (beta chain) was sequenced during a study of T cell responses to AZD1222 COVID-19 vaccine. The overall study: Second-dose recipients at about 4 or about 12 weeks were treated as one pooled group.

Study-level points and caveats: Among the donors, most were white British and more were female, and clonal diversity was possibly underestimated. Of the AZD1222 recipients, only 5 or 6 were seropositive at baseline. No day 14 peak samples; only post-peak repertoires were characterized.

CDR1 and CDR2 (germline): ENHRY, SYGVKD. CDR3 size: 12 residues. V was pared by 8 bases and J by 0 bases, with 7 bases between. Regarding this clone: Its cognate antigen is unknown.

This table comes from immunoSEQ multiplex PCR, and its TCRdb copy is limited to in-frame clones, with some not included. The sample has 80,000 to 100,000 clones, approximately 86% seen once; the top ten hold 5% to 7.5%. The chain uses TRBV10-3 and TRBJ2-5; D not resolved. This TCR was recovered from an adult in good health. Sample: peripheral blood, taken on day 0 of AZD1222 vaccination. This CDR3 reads CAIAADQETQYF. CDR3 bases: TGTGCCATCGCGGCGGACCAAGAGACCCAGTACTTC.